The entry below gives a single TCR beta chain sequence along with its context. What it binds is not known. The V gene end was trimmed by 1 base and the J gene end by 6 bases; junction bases not matched to a gene: 6. This CDR3 has 15 residues. Germline V lookup: CDR1 SEHNR, CDR2 FQNEAQ (reference sequence). Of the isolated RNA, all was reverse transcribed, and so the sequenced material was expressed TCRB transcripts. Sequencing used immunoSEQ multiplex PCR; TCRdb keeps in-frame clones, though not all of them. The table lists 150,000 to 200,000 clones, around 8% of them singletons. This specimen belongs to a study of beta chain features in type 1 diabetes. Turning to the study itself: All samples yielded roughly 100 million examined sorted cells.

Populations obtained by sorting all exceeded 98% purity. Points from the study as a whole: A potential PCR bias toward shorter templates would be equal in patient and control samples. Across all four CD4+ subsets, people with type 1 diabetes showed modestly shorter TCRB CDR3s. The VDJ junctions of type 1 diabetes patients carried fewer insertions and more deletions.

Sequenced material: central memory CD4+ T cells from blood. The V call is TRBV7-9, the J call TRBJ2-7; 10 positions agree with TRBD1. This TCR was sampled from a woman between 18 and 29 years old with type 1 diabetes. CDR3 nucleotide sequence: TGTGCCAGCAGCTTAGTCGGGGGACAGGGGACCGAGCAGTACTTC. It is translated as CASSLVGGQGTEQYF.